A selection of T cell receptor beta chains follows, all from one sample in a study of identical twins. TCRdb passed the 5' RACE reads through MiXCR, listing each CDR3 protein once. The table has 450,000 or so distinct CDR3 sequences, over 12% seen once. This same sample was also part of a study on yellow fever vaccine responses in identical twins.

Sequencing used CD4+ T cells sorted from blood. The receptors stem from a woman aged 18-29 years in good health. Both conserved end residues are part of each CDR3.

V gene,J gene,CDR3 protein
TRBV5-1,TRBJ2-3,CASSLKWDGRATQYF
TRBV7-9,TRBJ1-1,CASSSRGNTEAFF
TRBV20-1,TRBJ1-4,CSARDNGGPGEKLFF
TRBV2,TRBJ2-7,CASSDNRQGWNYEQYF
TRBV6-1,TRBJ1-3,CASSRQGNGNTIYF
TRBV7-2,TRBJ2-7,CASSLASVEQYF
TRBV12-3/TRBV12-4,TRBJ2-3,CASTVLAGGPGQYF
TRBV3-1,TRBJ2-2,CASSHSGPTTGELFF
TRBV29-1,TRBJ1-2,CSVGGGINYGYTF
TRBV4-2,TRBJ1-1,CASSQEPRQEAFF
TRBV24-1,TRBJ2-5,CATSDTGSQETQYF
TRBV7-9,TRBJ2-2,CASSLPVTSTGELFF
TRBV29-1,TRBJ2-5,CSVEGEGIGETQYF
TRBV29-1,TRBJ2-7,CSVVGDRGVTYEQYF
TRBV12-3/TRBV12-4,TRBJ1-6,CASSLGTKGPGSPLHF
TRBV10-3,TRBJ2-5,CAISESGGGTQETQYF
TRBV10-1,TRBJ2-1,CASSDRQGNEFF
TRBV20-1,TRBJ2-1,CSGMGLAMRYNEQFF
TRBV7-9,TRBJ2-1,CASSPLMGTSGSNEQFF
TRBV3-1,TRBJ2-5,CASGMGDRGRQETQYF
TRBV29-1,TRBJ2-2,CSVKSRGVTGELFF
TRBV7-3,TRBJ1-1,CASSSQTGRGGYEAFF
TRBV7-6,TRBJ2-3,CASSQSLRYTQYF
TRBV20-1,TRBJ2-7,CSARVLAPEQYF
TRBV4-2,TRBJ2-3,CASSQGRREVSDTQYF
TRBV10-3,TRBJ2-7,CAIARDPSSYEQYF
TRBV15,TRBJ2-7,CATSRRHLSSYEQYF
TRBV4-3,TRBJ1-6,CASSQDLWGPSPLHF
TRBV24-1,TRBJ2-2,CATSGTTKAGTGELFF
TRBV29-1,TRBJ2-1,CSVDDRGRNNEQFF
TRBV5-6,TRBJ2-5,CASILGTLKETQYF
TRBV12-3/TRBV12-4,TRBJ2-1,CASTSRDRGLNEQFF
TRBV9,TRBJ2-7,CASSPDGPSYEQYF
TRBV6-1,TRBJ1-6,CASSTGGSDSPLHF
TRBV29-1,TRBJ2-1,CSVDSGAYNEQFF
TRBV28,TRBJ2-4,CASSFFTSGSLTKNIQYF
TRBV27,TRBJ2-4,CASRRTSGGALENIQYF
TRBV7-9,TRBJ2-3,CASSLGEALTDTQYF